Listed below are T cell receptor beta chains from one sample, sequenced in a study of siplizumab effects on memory and regulatory T cells. Libraries were prepared by immunoSEQ multiplex PCR; TCRdb keeps only in-frame clonotypes and omits some of them. The sample records around 110,000 clones, about 94% being singletons. The sample was non-Treg CD4+ T cells sorted from blood. Receptor source: a human donor in good health. Both conserved end residues are part of each CDR3. D genes are given only for firm matches. Size tells how often a clone was seen (once, few, many) or the class of an expanded clone, and some rows leave it out.

.,TRBV25-1,.,TRBJ2-5,TGTGCCAGCACAGAGAGGGGTCGAGAGACCCAGTACTTC,CASTERGRETQYF
once,TRBV5-4,TRBD1,TRBJ1-1,TGTGCCAGCAGCGGGGACAGGATGAACACTGAAGCTTTCTTT,CASSGDRMNTEAFF
.,TRBV7-9,.,TRBJ2-3,TGTGCCAGCAGCGGGCCGGGGGGCGATACGCAGTATTTT,CASSGPGGDTQYF
.,TRBV9,.,TRBJ1-5,TGTGCCAGCAGCGTAGAGGGGGGAAATCAGCCCCAGCATTTT,CASSVEGGNQPQHF
once,TRBV9,.,TRBJ2-3,TGTGCCAGCAGCGTGTGGCCGGATACGCAGTATTTT,CASSVWPDTQYF
.,TRBV19,.,TRBJ2-5,TGTGCCAGTTCGATGGGCCTTACAGGTTATCAAGAGACCCAGTACTTC,CASSMGLTGYQETQYF
.,TRBV7-2,TRBD1,TRBJ2-7,TGTGCCAGCAGCTTAGGACAGGGGAAAGGCTACGAGCAGTACTTC,CASSLGQGKGYEQYF
.,TRBV6-4,.,TRBJ1-2,TGTGCCAGCAGTGACACCGGGGACTATGGCTACACCTTC,CASSDTGDYGYTF
once,TRBV30,.,TRBJ1-1,TGTGCCTGGAACACGTTCATGAACACTGAAGCTTTCTTT,CAWNTFMNTEAFF
.,TRBV2,TRBD1,TRBJ1-3,TGTGCCAGCAGCTCACCCGACAGGGGCAGTGGAAACACCATATATTTT,CASSSPDRGSGNTIYF
.,TRBV5-1,.,TRBJ2-3,TGCGCCAGCAGCTTGGATCCGCCGCGGGGAGATACGCAGTATTTT,CASSLDPPRGDTQYF
.,TRBV23-1,TRBD1,TRBJ2-2,TGCGCCAGCAGTCAAGATCCGGGACAGGGGGTAGACGGAGCGAACACCGGGGAGCTGTTTTTT,CASSQDPGQGVDGANTGELFF
.,TRBV5-1,TRBD1,TRBJ1-2,TGCGCCAGCAGCTTGTCCACCCGGGACAGAACTAACTATGGCTACACCTTC,CASSLSTRDRTNYGYTF
.,TRBV6-5,.,TRBJ2-7,TGTGCCAGCAGTTACTCGACGGGCCCCAGCTCCTACGAGCAGTACTTC,CASSYSTGPSSYEQYF
.,TRBV25-1,.,TRBJ2-7,TGTGCCAGCAGTGAGGGGGTCTCCTACGAGCAGTACTTC,CASSEGVSYEQYF
.,TRBV10-3,.,TRBJ1-1,TGTGCCATCAGAGGGAGAGACAGTATGAACACTGAAGCTTTCTTT,CAIRGRDSMNTEAFF
.,TRBV7-9,.,TRBJ2-7,TGTGCCAGCAGCCGCGGCGGACAGACCTACGAGCAGTACTTC,CASSRGGQTYEQYF